This TCR beta chain came from a study of CD8+CD57+ T cells in acquired aplastic anemia. Background on the study: Sorted CD4+ and CD8+ cells gave a mean 3.2 ug DNA, range roughly 0.2 to 27.4 ug.

Trimming removed 4 bases from V and 4 bases from J; junction bases left unmatched: 7. The CDR3 consists of 14 residues. CDR1 is SGHNT and CDR2 is YYREEE in the germline V gene (reference sequence). Genomic DNA, the template, was used for profiling of the TCR beta VDJ and CDR3. TCRdb re-analysed the reads in MiXCR, keeping a single row per CDR3 protein. The sample includes approximately 150,000 distinct CDR3 sequences, about half of them seen just once. The sequenced patients had an expansion of CD8+CD57+ cells seen by flow cytometry. Patients uniformly had severe acquired aplastic anemia. This clonotype was counted many times.

The chain joins TRBV5-4 to TRBJ1-1; 7 nucleotides match TRBD1. The origin of this receptor is a human donor with aplastic anemia. Sequenced: sorted CD4+, CD8+, or CD8+CD57+ T cells (not recorded which) from PBMCs. The CDR3 nucleotides are TGTGCCAGCAGCCTTCAAGGGGGCGGCACTGAAGCTTTCTTT. Its translation: CASSLQGGGTEAFF.